The source of this T cell receptor (beta chain) is a study of blood T cell repertoires in COVID-19. The table came from immunoSEQ multiplex PCR; TCRdb's copy has only in-frame clones and leaves some out. The table includes 450,000 or so clones, roughly 89% detected once. In germline, CDR1 is MNHEY, CDR2 SMNVEV (reference sequence). V was shortened by 4 bases and J by 0 bases, with 10 bases between the two germline ends. This CDR3 region has 14 residues. This clone was observed a few times. The sample was peripheral blood. The TCR originated in a young man with COVID-19, enrolled during active disease. The chain joins TRBV27 to TRBJ2-7; D might be TRBD2 (5 bases). The chain's CDR3 is CASSYRGSSYEQYF. DNA for the CDR3: TGTGCCAGCAGTTATCGGGGATCCTCCTACGAGCAGTACTTC.